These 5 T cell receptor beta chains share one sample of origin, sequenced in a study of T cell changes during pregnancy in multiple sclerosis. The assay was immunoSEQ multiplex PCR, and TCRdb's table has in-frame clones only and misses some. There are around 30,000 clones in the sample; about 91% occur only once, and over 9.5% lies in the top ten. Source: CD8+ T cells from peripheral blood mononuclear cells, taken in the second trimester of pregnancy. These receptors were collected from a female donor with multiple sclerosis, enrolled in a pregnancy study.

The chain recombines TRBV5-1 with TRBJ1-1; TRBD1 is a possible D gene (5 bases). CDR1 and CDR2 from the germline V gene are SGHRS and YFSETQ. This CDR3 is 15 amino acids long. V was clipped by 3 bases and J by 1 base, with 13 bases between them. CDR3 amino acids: CASSSTWGGNTEAFF. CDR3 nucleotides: TGCGCCAGCAGCTCAACGTGGGGGGGGAACACTGAAGCTTTCTTT.

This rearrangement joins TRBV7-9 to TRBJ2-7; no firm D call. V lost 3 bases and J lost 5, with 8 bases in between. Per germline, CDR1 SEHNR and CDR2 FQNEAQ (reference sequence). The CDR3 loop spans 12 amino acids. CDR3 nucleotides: TGTGCCAGCAGCTTCCTAAGCGACGAGCAGTACTTC. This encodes CASSFLSDEQYF.

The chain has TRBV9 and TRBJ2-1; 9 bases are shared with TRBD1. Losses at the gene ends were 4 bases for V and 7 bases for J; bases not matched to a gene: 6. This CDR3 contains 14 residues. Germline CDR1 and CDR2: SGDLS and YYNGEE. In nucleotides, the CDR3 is TGTGCCAGCAGCCCCTCCGGGACAGGGAATGAGCAGTTCTTC. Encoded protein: CASSPSGTGNEQFF.

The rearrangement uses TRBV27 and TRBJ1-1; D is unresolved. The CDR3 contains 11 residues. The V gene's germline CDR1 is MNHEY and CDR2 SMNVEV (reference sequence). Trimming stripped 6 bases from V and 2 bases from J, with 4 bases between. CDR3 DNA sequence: TGTGCCAGCAGCAAAAACACTGAAGCTTTCTTT. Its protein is CASSKNTEAFF.

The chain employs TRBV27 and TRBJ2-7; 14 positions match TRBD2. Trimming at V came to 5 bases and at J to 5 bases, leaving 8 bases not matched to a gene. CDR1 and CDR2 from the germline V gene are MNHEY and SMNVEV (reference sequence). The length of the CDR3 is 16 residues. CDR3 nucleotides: TGTGCCAGCAGTCCCTGGACTAGCGGGAGGAGGCACGAGCAGTACTTC. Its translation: CASSPWTSGRRHEQYF.